Ten or more counts support the clone carrying this T cell receptor beta chain. Its antigen remains unidentified. These data come from a study of T-cell reconstitution after alpha-beta-depleted transplantation in children. The study, taken as a whole, reports: By about two months after transplant, alpha-beta T cells reportedly arose from several hundred graft clones that had expanded. T-cell counts and diversity at one year following transplant were attributed mainly to newly produced T cells. Surviving recipient T cells and thymic progenitors underlay high day-60 TCRbeta diversity in some patients.

The germline CDR1 and CDR2 sequences are SEHNR and FQNEAQ (reference sequence). V lost 2 bases to trimming and J lost 4 bases, with 11 bases between them. The CDR3 is 14 amino acids. TCRbeta library preparation incorporated unique molecular identifiers. TCRdb itself ran the PCR reads through MiXCR, one entry per CDR3 protein. The table records fewer than 700,000 distinct CDR3 sequences, about 23% of them present only once. The receptor was derived from a boy in the first two years of life who had a stem cell transplant for acute myeloid leukemia, so the T cells may come from the graft donor. The sequencing used PBMCs, mostly from graft donor cells, collected 360 days after TCRalphabeta/CD19-depleted stem cell transplant. The chain combines TRBV7-9 with TRBJ2-5, with D perhaps being TRBD1 or TRBD2 (6 bases each). CDR3 DNA sequence: TGTGCCAGCAGCTTAACCCGGGGGCGAGAGACCCAGTACTTC. Protein: CASSLTRGRETQYF.